These 28 T cell receptor beta chains share one sample of origin, sequenced in a study. TCRdb reprocessed the 5' RACE reads with MiXCR, giving one entry per CDR3 protein. The profile covers roughly 42,000 distinct CDR3 sequences, with over 25% appearing a single time and under 5% taken by the ten largest. Sequencing was done on a sample of tumor-infiltrating memory CD4+ T cells sorted from the breast tumor. Subset given: memory CD4+ T cells, CD4+CD45RO+CD25-. The receptors originated from a female donor with breast cancer.

V gene TRBV12-3 or TRBV12-4 combines with J gene TRBJ2-2, with D possibly called TRBD1 or TRBD2 (6 bases each). This CDR3 is 15 amino acids long. V was trimmed by 7 bases and J by 4 bases, leaving 16 bases between them. CDR3: CASTQGGRCTGELFF. As DNA, the CDR3 is TGTGCCAGCACCCAAGGGGGGCGCTGCACCGGGGAGCTGTTTTTT.

In DNA form, the CDR3 reads TGTGCCAGCAGCGGGACGGAAGAGACCCAGTACTTC. It is translated as CASSGTEETQYF. The chain combines TRBV5-4 with TRBJ2-5; D possibly uses TRBD1 or TRBD2 (5 bases each). V lost 4 bases and J 3 bases, leaving 7 bases between the germline ends. From germline, CDR1 is SGHNT and CDR2 YYREEE (reference sequence). CDR3 size: 12 residues.

This clonotype occurred once. The junction and the germline gene differ at one end; a read error may be behind it. V is TRBV6-2 or TRBV6-3 and J is TRBJ2-5, with 8 positions matching TRBD1. CDR1 and CDR2 from the germline V gene are MNHEY and SVGEGT. The CDR3 covers 12 residues. This CDR3 is CTSTTGGETQYF. The CDR3 region has the DNA TGTACCAGCACTACAGGGGGAGAGACCCAGTACTTC.

In regard to this clonotype: A much larger clonotype is one base distant, so this may be a read error. The chain is built from TRBV11-2 and TRBJ2-1; D is possibly TRBD1 (5 bases). Germline CDR1 SGHAT, CDR2 FQNNGV. The CDR3 runs 13 residues. Here the CDR3 reads CANSFRDYNEQFF. The CDR3 DNA follows: TGTGCCAACAGCTTCAGGGACTACAATGAGCAGTTCTTC.

By share, this clonotype counts as medium-sized. The chain recombines TRBV24-1 with TRBJ2-1; 7 bases match TRBD2. The CDR3 runs to 15 residues. Germline V gene lookup returns CDR1 KGHDR and CDR2 SFDVKD. Trimming cost V 4 bases and J 2 bases; bases outside gene matches: 4. The CDR3 sequence: CATSEGTNTYNEQFF. The CDR3 DNA follows: TGTGCCACCAGTGAAGGGACTAACACCTACAATGAGCAGTTCTTC.

This clonotype was counted between two and nine times. The chain carries TRBV28 and TRBJ2-1, with TRBD1 matching over 10 bases. In germline, CDR1 is MDHEN, CDR2 SYDVKM. CDR3 size: 15 residues. V shed 3 bases and J 5 bases; nucleotides not matched to a gene: 4. CDR3 amino acids: CASSFIGTGDNEQFF. Here the CDR3 DNA reads TGTGCCAGCAGTTTTATTGGGACAGGGGACAATGAGCAGTTCTTC.

This clonotype was seen ten or more times. V usage is TRBV6-5 and J usage is TRBJ2-5; weak D call: TRBD1 (5 bases). Germline values: CDR1 MNHEY, CDR2 SVGAGI. Trimming removed 2 bases at V and 3 bases at J, with 7 bases between. The CDR3 has 13 residues. The CDR3 nucleotides are TGTGCCAGCAGTTACCAGGGTGAAGAGACCCAGTACTTC. Residues: CASSYQGEETQYF.

Only a few counts were recorded for this clonotype. This chain connects TRBV4-3 to TRBJ2-1, with no clear D. The CDR3 spans 16 residues. Trimming took 0 bases from V and 4 from J, leaving 13 bases between them. The germline CDR1 and CDR2 sequences are LGHNA and YSLEER. In nucleotides, the CDR3 is TGCGCCAGCAGCCAAGATAGGGCCGTACCTTACAATGAGCAGTTCTTC. Protein: CASSQDRAVPYNEQFF.

The CDR3 sequence is CASSYSIGSSYEQYF. CDR3 sequence (DNA): TGTGCCAGCAGTTACTCGATAGGAAGCTCCTACGAGCAGTACTTC. V is TRBV6-5 and J is TRBJ2-7; D gene unclear. The CDR3 length is 15 residues. With 0 bases removed from V and 0 bases from J, the gap between germline ends came to 9 bases. From germline, CDR1 is MNHEY and CDR2 SVGAGI.

The chain uses TRBV25-1 and TRBJ2-5, with 7 bases fitting TRBD1. Germline V gene lookup returns CDR1 MGHDK and CDR2 SYGVNS. The CDR3 runs 16 residues. Trimming cost V 1 base and J 5 bases; bases outside gene matches: 10. The CDR3 DNA is TGTGCCAGCAGTGAATTAGAAAGGGGGCAGCGGGAGACCCAGTACTTC. It is translated as CASSELERGQRETQYF. Drawing the rest from reference TRBV25-1 and TRBJ2-5, the complete variable domain is EADIYQTPRYLVIGTGKKITLECSQTMGHDKMYWYQQDPGMELHLIHYSYGVNSTEKGDLSSESTVSRIRTEHFPLTLESARPSHTSQYLCASSELERGQRETQYFGPGTRLLVL.

This clonotype is deemed medium-sized (0.01 to 0.1%). As DNA, the CDR3 is TGTGCCAGCAGTTACAGGGGGGGAGATACGCAGTATTTT. Protein product: CASSYRGGDTQYF. V gene TRBV6-5 combines with J gene TRBJ2-3; D is possibly TRBD2 (7 bases). V was shortened by 2 bases and J by 5 bases, with 8 bases between the two germline ends. Germline loops: CDR1 MNHEY, CDR2 SVGAGI. The CDR3 has 13 residues.

This clonotype has at least ten counts. This chain connects TRBV9 to TRBJ1-1; D is perhaps TRBD1 (6 bases). CDR1 is SGDLS and CDR2 is YYNGEE in the germline V gene. This CDR3 has 14 amino acids. V dropped 3 bases and J dropped 2 bases, with 11 bases sitting between them. CDR3 protein: CASSALDRNTEAFF. The CDR3 DNA sequence: TGTGCCAGCAGCGCCCTGGACAGAAACACTGAAGCTTTCTTT.

This sequence joins TRBV5-4 and TRBJ2-5; 9 nucleotides match TRBD1. The J segment lost 7 bases and the V segment lost 3 bases, leaving 7 bases of the junction unmatched. The length of the CDR3 is 14 residues. Per germline, CDR1 SGHNT and CDR2 YYREEE (reference sequence). The CDR3 DNA sequence: TGTGCCAGCAGCTCCGGGACAGGGCGGCGGACCCAGTACTTC. It encodes CASSSGTGRRTQYF.

The chain carries TRBV6-1 and TRBJ2-2, with no clear D. Trimming pared 2 bases from V and 4 bases from J, leaving 8 bases between. This CDR3 has 14 amino acids. CDR1 is MNHNS and CDR2 is SASEGT in the germline V gene. In DNA form, the CDR3 reads TGTGCCAGCAGTGAATTAGGAGCCACCGGGGAGCTGTTTTTT. Translation: CASSELGATGELFF.

The J gene is TRBJ2-1, the V gene TRBV4-1; the match to TRBD2 covers 7 bases. CDR1 MGHRA and CDR2 YSYEKL come from the germline V gene. The J segment lost 4 bases and the V segment lost 4 bases, leaving 7 bases of the junction unmatched. The CDR3 extends over 15 amino acids. The DNA of the CDR3 is TGCGCCAGCAGCCCCCGGGACTACCGATACAATGAGCAGTTCTTC. Its protein product is CASSPRDYRYNEQFF.

This clonotype was observed a few times. The chain has TRBV27 and TRBJ2-7, with 10 bases identical to TRBD2. CDR1 and CDR2 (germline): MNHEY, SMNVEV (reference sequence). The J segment lost 6 bases and the V segment lost 9 bases, leaving 17 bases of the junction unmatched. The length of the CDR3 is 16 residues. CDR3 sequence reads: CASEASGRGYWPEQYF. CDR3 nucleotide sequence: TGTGCCAGTGAAGCTAGCGGGAGAGGGTATTGGCCCGAGCAGTACTTC.

The V call is TRBV20-1, the J call TRBJ2-1, with 10 positions matching TRBD2. Trimming cost V 3 bases and J 5 bases; bases outside gene matches: 7. The CDR3 spans 15 residues. The V gene's germline CDR1 is DFQATT and CDR2 SNEGSKA (reference sequence). The DNA for the CDR3 is TGCAGTGCTAGCTGGTGGACTAGCGGACACAATGAGCAGTTCTTC. As protein: CSASWWTSGHNEQFF.

The chain employs TRBV28 and TRBJ1-2, with unresolved D. The CDR3 spans 13 residues. CDR1 and CDR2 from the germline V gene are MDHEN and SYDVKM. Trimming pared 10 bases from V and 2 bases from J, leaving 14 bases between. CDR3 sequence: CAIRNSANYGYTF. The CDR3 DNA sequence: TGTGCCATAAGGAACAGCGCGAACTATGGCTACACCTTC.

Worth noting for this clonotype: An end of the junction differs from the germline gene, which may be a read error. This sequence joins TRBV5-1 and TRBJ1-1, with 7 bases that match TRBD1. This CDR3 region has 14 residues. CDR1 and CDR2 (germline): SGHRS, YFSETQ. Written as DNA, the CDR3 is TGCGCCAGCAGCTCTGTGACAGGGAACCCTGAAGCTTTCTTT. This encodes CASSSVTGNPEAFF.

This rearrangement joins TRBV4-1 to TRBJ2-5; no clear D. The CDR3 extends over 16 amino acids. The germline V and J ends were trimmed by 1 base and 1 base, with 13 bases remaining between them. Germline CDR1 and CDR2: MGHRA and YSYEKL. CDR3 amino acids: CASSQGTSLFQETQYF. The CDR3 nucleotides are TGCGCCAGCAGCCAAGGTACATCCCTCTTCCAAGAGACCCAGTACTTC.

CDR3 residues: CASSYDLAGELFF. The CDR3 DNA follows: TGTGCCAGCAGCTACGACTTGGCCGGGGAGCTGTTTTTT. V gene TRBV7-9 combines with J gene TRBJ2-2; D unclear. Germline CDR1 SEHNR, CDR2 FQNEAQ (reference sequence). This CDR3 contains 13 residues. V lost 4 bases to trimming and J lost 6 bases, with 9 bases between them.

This clonotype has ten or more counts. The gene calls are TRBV7-3 and TRBJ2-2; tentative D call: TRBD1 (6 bases). V was cut by 5 bases and J by 7 bases, with 11 bases left in between. There are 13 residues in the CDR3. Germline CDR1 is SGHTA and CDR2 is FQGTGA. In DNA form, the CDR3 reads TGTGCCAGCAGCGTCAGGGGTCGCGGGGAGCTGTTTTTT. Its protein is CASSVRGRGELFF.

This clonotype was found a few times. The chain carries TRBV7-3 and TRBJ1-5; D is unresolved. This CDR3 has 16 amino acids. Germline values: CDR1 SGHTA, CDR2 FQGTGA. V lost 3 bases and J 4 bases, leaving 16 bases between the germline ends. The CDR3 region is CASSFGTDFRNQPQHF. CDR3 sequence (DNA): TGTGCCAGCAGCTTCGGCACGGACTTCAGGAATCAGCCCCAGCATTTT.

The table lists this clonotype with a few counts. V and J are TRBV4-2 and TRBJ2-3, with TRBD2 matching over 16 bases. The V gene end was trimmed by 5 bases and the J gene end by 4 bases; junction bases not matched to a gene: 6. CDR3 length equals 17 residues. CDR1 is LGHNA, CDR2 YNFKEQ, per germline. The CDR3 DNA sequence: TGTGCCAGCAGCAAAGCCGGGACTAGCGGGGGGGCAGATACGCAGTATTTT. Its protein is CASSKAGTSGGADTQYF.

To note about this clonotype: Just one base apart from a much larger clone, this may be a read error. Lacking the conserved final phenylalanine or tryptophan, this CDR3 likely reflects a read error. V usage is TRBV13 and J usage is TRBJ2-1; D uncertain. Between the trimmed V and J ends, which lost 2 bases and 2 bases, there was a span of 4 bases. The germline CDR1 and CDR2 sequences are PRHDT and FYEKMQ (reference sequence). CDR3 length equals 13 residues. This CDR3 reads CASSLKTYNEQFS. CDR3 in DNA: TGTGCCAGCAGCTTAAAAACCTACAATGAGCAGTTCTCC.

This clonotype was detected ten times or more. V usage is TRBV7-2 and J usage is TRBJ1-5; D is ambiguous. Germline CDR1 and CDR2: SGHTA and FQGNSA. CDR3 size: 14 residues. V was pared by 1 base and J by 7 bases, with 11 bases between. The CDR3 region has the DNA TGTGCCAGCAGCTTAGGTCGAGTTGGGCAGCCCCAGCATTTT. It yields the protein CASSLGRVGQPQHF.

This clonotype was seen ten or more times. The V call is TRBV9, the J call TRBJ2-3; no definite D call. Deletions cut 4 bases from V and 4 bases from J, with 10 bases between. The CDR3 contains 13 residues. Per the germline V gene, CDR1 is SGDLS and CDR2 is YYNGEE. DNA for the CDR3: TGTGCCAGCAGCCGCGACAACGCAGATACGCAGTATTTT. It translates to CASSRDNADTQYF.

The sample holds a few counts of this clonotype. The J gene is TRBJ2-7, the V gene TRBV25-1; D may be TRBD2 (6 bases). Germline CDR1 MGHDK, CDR2 SYGVNS. The CDR3 runs 16 residues. Trimming took off 3 bases at V and 3 bases at J, with 18 bases between the two ends. The CDR3 coding sequence is TGTGCCAGCAGTGAGAGGGAGGCAGCGATCTACTACGAGCAGTACTTC. Translated: CASSEREAAIYYEQYF.